The clone carrying this T cell receptor (beta chain) was seen a handful of times. Its antigen is not identified. TCR beta CDR3 regions were amplified from RNA transcripts. HTBI-primed RT-PCR formed the first round, and a multiplex PCR formed the second. TCRdb independently ran MiXCR on the multiplex PCR reads; one entry per CDR3 protein. This table has roughly 500,000 distinct CDR3 sequences, under 15% appearing once. These data come from a study of Graves' ophthalmopathy and Graves' hyperthyroidism. Study-wide results and limits: Blood contained most expanded thyroid clonotypes exceeding 0.001 frequency.

The starting material, approximately 9.7 ml of fresh peripheral blood, provided the PBMCs. The receptor was isolated from a woman younger than 45 with Graves' ophthalmopathy. Sequenced sample: blood.

The CDR3 here is CASMGDGGPSYEQYF. The CDR3 DNA follows: TGTGCCAGCATGGGGGACGGGGGCCCCTCCTACGAGCAGTACTTC. The V call is TRBV2, the J call TRBJ2-7; either TRBD1 or TRBD2 may fit D (6 bases each). The CDR3 loop spans 15 amino acids. V lost 7 bases and J 0 bases, leaving 16 bases between the germline ends. Germline V CDR1 and CDR2: SNHLY, FYNNEI.